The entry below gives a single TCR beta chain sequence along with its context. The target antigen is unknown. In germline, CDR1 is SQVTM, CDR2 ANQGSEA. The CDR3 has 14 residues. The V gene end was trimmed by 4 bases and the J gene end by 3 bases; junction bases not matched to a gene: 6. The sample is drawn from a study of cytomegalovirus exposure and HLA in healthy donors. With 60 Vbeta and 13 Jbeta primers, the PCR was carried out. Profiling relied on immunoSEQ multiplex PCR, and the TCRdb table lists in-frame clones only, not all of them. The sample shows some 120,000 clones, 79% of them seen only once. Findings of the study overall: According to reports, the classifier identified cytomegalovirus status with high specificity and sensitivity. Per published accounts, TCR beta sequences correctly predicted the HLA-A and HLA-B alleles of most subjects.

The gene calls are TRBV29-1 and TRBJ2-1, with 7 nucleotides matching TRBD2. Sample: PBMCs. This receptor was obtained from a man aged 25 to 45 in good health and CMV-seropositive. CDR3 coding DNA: TGCAGCGTTGTCCCAGCGGGAAACTACAATGAGCAGTTCTTC. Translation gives CSVVPAGNYNEQFF.